At least ten counts were recorded for the clone carrying this T cell receptor beta chain. Its antigen is unknown. The data were taken from a study of glioma-infiltrating T cells. Study results and limitations: Above-expected tissue-blood divergence occurred in all gliomas, most in low-grade ones. Only very few CDR3 sequences appeared in both tissue and blood.

V shed 7 bases and J shed 7 bases, with 10 bases lying between them. Germline CDR1 reads MNHEY; CDR2 reads SMNVEV (reference sequence). CDR3 length: 11 amino acids. Amplification of TCR alpha and beta CDR3 regions from RNA used iRepertoire nested multiplex PCR. TCRdb re-called the multiplex PCR reads with MiXCR, one entry per CDR3 protein. There are 150,000 to 200,000 distinct CDR3 sequences in the sample; more than 30% occur only once, and 20% to 25% lies in the top ten. The chain couples TRBV27 to TRBJ1-2; no definite D call. The sequence derives from a human donor with low-grade glioma or glioblastoma, undergoing nonglioma brain surgery, or in good health (not recorded which). The sample taken for sequencing was glioma tissue, nonneoplastic brain tissue, or PBMCs (not recorded which). The CDR3 spells CASMEPAGYTF. The CDR3 coding sequence is TGTGCCAGCATGGAGCCAGCTGGCTACACCTTC.